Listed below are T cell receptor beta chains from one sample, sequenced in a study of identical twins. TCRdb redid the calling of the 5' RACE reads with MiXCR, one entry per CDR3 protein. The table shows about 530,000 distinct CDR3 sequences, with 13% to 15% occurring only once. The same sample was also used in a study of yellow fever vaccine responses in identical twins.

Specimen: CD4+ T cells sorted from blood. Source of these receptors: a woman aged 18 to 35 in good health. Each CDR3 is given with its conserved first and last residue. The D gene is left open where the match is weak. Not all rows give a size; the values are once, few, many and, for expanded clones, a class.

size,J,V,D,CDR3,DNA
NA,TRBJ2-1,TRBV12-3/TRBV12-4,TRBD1,CASRSSPGQGSIDEQFF,TGTGCCAGCAGATCTTCACCGGGACAGGGTTCTATAGATGAGCAGTTCTTC
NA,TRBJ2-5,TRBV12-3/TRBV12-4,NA,CASSPFTTRETQYF,TGTGCCAGCAGCCCATTCACTACCAGGGAGACCCAGTACTTC
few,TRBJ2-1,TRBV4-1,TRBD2,CASSQYLAGVVRSYNEQFF,TGCGCCAGCAGCCAATACCTAGCGGGAGTCGTCCGCTCCTACAATGAGCAGTTCTTC
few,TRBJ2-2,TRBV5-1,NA,CASSLGRPNTGELFF,TGCGCCAGCAGCTTGGGACGGCCGAACACCGGGGAGCTGTTTTTT
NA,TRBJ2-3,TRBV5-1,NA,CASSPSPALADTQYF,TGCGCCAGCAGCCCCAGCCCCGCGTTGGCAGATACGCAGTATTTT
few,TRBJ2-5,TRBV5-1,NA,CASSSAGRQETQYF,TGCGCCAGCAGCTCTGCGGGACGGCAAGAGACCCAGTACTTC
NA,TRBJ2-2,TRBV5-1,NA,CASSLVFGGNTGELFF,TGCGCCAGCAGCTTGGTGTTTGGAGGGAACACCGGGGAGCTGTTTTTT
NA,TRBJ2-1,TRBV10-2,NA,CASSGGSAVNEQFF,TGCGCCAGCAGTGGGGGCTCGGCGGTCAATGAGCAGTTCTTC
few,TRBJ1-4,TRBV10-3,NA,CAISERAEKLFF,TGTGCCATCAGTGAGCGGGCGGAAAAACTGTTTTTT
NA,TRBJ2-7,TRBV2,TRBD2,CAFSSPRLAGAPHPYEQYF,TGTGCCTTCAGTTCCCCCCGACTAGCGGGAGCCCCTCACCCCTACGAGCAGTACTTC
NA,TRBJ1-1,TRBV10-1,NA,CASSDQTGNTEAFF,TGCGCCAGCAGTGACCAGACAGGGAACACTGAAGCTTTCTTT
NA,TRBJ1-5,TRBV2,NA,CASSEFQNQPQHF,TGTGCCAGCAGTGAATTTCAAAATCAGCCCCAGCATTTT
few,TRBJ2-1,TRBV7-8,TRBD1,CASSINRGYNYNEQFF,TGTGCCAGCAGCATAAACAGGGGTTACAACTACAATGAGCAGTTCTTC
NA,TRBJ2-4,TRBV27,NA,CASSFSQGRDIQYF,TGTGCCAGCAGTTTTAGCCAGGGTAGGGACATTCAGTACTTC
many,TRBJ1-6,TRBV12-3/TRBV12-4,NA,CASSPGTTNSPLHF,TGTGCCAGCAGCCCCGGGACAACTAATTCACCCCTCCACTTT
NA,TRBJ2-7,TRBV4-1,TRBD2,CASRERGSSYEQYF,TGCGCCAGCAGAGAGCGGGGATCGTCCTACGAGCAGTACTTC
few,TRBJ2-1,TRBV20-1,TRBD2,CSARFTSGGNEQFF,TGCAGTGCTAGGTTTACTAGCGGGGGGAATGAGCAGTTCTTC